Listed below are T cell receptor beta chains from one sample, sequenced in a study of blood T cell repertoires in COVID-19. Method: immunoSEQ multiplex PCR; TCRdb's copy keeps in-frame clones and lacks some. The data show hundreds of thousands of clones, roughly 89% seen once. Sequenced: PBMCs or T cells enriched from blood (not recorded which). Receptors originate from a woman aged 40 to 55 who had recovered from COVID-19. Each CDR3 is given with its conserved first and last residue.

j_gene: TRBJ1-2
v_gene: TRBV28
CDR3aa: CASLSGPGGYTF

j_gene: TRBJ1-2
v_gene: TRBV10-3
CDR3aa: CAIMSQTADYGYTF

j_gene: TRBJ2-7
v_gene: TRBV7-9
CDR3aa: CASSLGASVYEQYF

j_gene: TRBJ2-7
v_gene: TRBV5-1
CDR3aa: CASSSRDSNSYEQYF

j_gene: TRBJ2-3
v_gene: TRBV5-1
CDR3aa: CASSLFWGLTDTQYF

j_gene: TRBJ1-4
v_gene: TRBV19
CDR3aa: CASSFPQGAGGEKLFF

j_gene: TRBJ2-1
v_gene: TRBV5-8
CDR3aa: CASAWRLPLNEQFF

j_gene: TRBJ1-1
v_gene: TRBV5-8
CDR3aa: CARDGPVVGDTEAFF

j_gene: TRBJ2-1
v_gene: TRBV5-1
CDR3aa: CASSPLRADNEQFF

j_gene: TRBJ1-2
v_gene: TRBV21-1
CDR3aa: CASSNPLLGLNYGYTF

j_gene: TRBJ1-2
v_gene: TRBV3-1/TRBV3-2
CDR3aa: CASSRNRVGYTF

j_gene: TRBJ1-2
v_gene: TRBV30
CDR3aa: CAWSVRQGAPNGYTF

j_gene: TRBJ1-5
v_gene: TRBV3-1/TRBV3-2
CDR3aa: CASSQDGAQEPQHF

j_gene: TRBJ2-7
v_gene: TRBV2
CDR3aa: CASSRYEGVEQYF

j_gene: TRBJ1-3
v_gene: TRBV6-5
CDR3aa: CASSQDYSGNTIYF

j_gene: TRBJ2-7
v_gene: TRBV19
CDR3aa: CASSIGLPGRYEQYF

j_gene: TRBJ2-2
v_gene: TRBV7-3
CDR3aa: CASSSSDRGRGELFF

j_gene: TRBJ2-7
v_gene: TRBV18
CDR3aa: CASSLFGETYEQYF

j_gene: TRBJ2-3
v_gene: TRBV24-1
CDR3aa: CATSDATSGYTDTQYF

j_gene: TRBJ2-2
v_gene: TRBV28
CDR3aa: CASSFRAGGGTGELFF

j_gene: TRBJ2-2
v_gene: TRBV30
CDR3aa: CAWSVSGSKGGELFF

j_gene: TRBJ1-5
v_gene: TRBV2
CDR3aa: CASSGDGTEWPQHF

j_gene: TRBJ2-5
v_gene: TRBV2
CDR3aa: CASRAGGETQYF

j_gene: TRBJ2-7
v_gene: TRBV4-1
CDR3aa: CASSQERTRRLEQYF

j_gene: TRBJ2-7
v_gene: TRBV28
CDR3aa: CASSLAGNEQYF

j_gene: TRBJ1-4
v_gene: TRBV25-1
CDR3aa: CASSAVATNEKLFF

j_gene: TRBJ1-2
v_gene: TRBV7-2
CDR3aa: CASSGGTGVSYGYTF

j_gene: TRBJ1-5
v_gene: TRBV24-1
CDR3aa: CATSDSGQGRLLQPQHF

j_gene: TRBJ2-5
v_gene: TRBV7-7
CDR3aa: CASSKLTGGRETQYF

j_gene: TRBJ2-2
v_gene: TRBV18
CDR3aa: CASSPAGLAGVGGELFF

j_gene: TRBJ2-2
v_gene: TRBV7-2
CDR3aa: CASSLRGTGELFF

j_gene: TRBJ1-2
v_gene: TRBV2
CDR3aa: CASSEDQDYGYTF

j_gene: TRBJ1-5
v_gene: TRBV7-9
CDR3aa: CASSHGGRGNQPQHF

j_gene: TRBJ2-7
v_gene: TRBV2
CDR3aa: CASGDGSYEQYF

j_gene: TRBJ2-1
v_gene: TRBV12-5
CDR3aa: CASSRREGNEQFF

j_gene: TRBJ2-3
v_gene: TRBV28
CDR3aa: CASSFLTGQLDSTDTQYF

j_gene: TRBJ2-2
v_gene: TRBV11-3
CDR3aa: CASSFLVTGELFF

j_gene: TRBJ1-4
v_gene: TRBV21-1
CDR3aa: CASSRRGRVEKLFF

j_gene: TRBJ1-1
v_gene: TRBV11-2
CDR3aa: CASSYRAGAPSEAFF

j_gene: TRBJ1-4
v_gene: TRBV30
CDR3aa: CAWRAAGVLNEKLFF

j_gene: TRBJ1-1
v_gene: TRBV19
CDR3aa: CASSSARVRTEAFF

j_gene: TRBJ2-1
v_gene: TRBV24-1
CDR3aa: CATSDSGLAERDKQFF

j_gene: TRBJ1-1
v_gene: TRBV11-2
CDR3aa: CASLPWAEGTEAFF

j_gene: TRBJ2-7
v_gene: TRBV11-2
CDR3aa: CASSLVHSGTYEQYF

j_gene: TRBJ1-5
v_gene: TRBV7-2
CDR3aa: CASSLGSGSGQPQHF

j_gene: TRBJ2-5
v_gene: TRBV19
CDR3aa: CASSSSGTSQETQYF

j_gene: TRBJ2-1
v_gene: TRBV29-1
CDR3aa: CSVALGGSWGEQFF

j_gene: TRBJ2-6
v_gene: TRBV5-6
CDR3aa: CASSLDRGAGANVLTF

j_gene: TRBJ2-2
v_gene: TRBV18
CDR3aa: CASSPPNARNTGELFF

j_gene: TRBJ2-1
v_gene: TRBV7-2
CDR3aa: CASSLRASGRVNEQFF

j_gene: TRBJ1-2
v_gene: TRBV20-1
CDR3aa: CSASLRHSYGYTF

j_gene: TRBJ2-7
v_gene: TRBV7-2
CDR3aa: CASSLVRVGLGTSHEQYF

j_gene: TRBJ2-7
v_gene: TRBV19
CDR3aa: CASSTSGSYYEQYF

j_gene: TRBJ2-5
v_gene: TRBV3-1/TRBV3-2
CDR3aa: CASSQGQRETQYF

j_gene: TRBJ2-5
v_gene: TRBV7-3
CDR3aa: CASSAGLAGTQYF